The sequence of this TCR beta chain was determined in a study of Ad26.COV2.S vaccination and SARS-CoV-2 variants. Stated treatment: around 19 received Ad26.COV2.S at low or high dose, single or two shots; five or six received placebo; per-sample allocation not given. The study sampled participants on day 63 after the first vaccine or placebo injection. Details on this clone: Its antigen is unknown.

CDR1 and CDR2 (germline): KGHDR, SFDVKD. The CDR3 has 15 residues. V lost 9 bases to trimming and J lost 2 bases, with 17 bases between them. Sequenced by immunoSEQ multiplex PCR; TCRdb stores in-frame clones only, minus some. This table holds around 300,000 clones, about 86% found once. General study results and limits: Analyses that measured TCR breadth and depth may have underestimated total T cell responses.

The clonotype was recovered from a person between 18 and 65 years old who received the Ad26.COV2.S COVID-19 vaccine or a placebo. The V call is TRBV24-1, the J call TRBJ2-3; unclear D gene. The sequences come from peripheral blood, collected in a trial of Ad26.COV2.S vaccine versus placebo. The CDR3 spells CATAQSQEYTDTQYF. As DNA, the CDR3 is TGTGCCACCGCTCAGTCTCAAGAGTACACAGATACGCAGTATTTT.